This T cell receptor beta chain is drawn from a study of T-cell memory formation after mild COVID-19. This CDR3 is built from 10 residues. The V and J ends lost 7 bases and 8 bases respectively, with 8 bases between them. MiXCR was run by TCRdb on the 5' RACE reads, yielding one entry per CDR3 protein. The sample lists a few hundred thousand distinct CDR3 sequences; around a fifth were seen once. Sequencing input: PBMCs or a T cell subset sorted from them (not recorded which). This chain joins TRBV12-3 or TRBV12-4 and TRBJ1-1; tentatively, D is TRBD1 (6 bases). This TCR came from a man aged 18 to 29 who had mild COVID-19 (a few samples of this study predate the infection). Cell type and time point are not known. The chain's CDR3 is CASIQGEAFF. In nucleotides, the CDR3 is TGTGCCAGCATACAGGGCGAAGCTTTCTTT.